The 30 T cell receptor beta chains presented below share a single source sample, sequenced in a study of blood T cell repertoires in COVID-19. Method: immunoSEQ multiplex PCR; TCRdb's copy keeps in-frame clones and lacks some. Of under 300,000 clones listed, about nine tenths were seen once; the top ten hold 12%. The sequenced sample was peripheral blood. These receptors were obtained from a woman between 25 and 40 years old with COVID-19, enrolled during active disease.

CDR3 nucleotide sequence: TGTGCCAGCAGTTCCCGACAGGGGGCTGGAAACACCATATATTTT. This encodes CASSSRQGAGNTIYF. V usage is TRBV27 and J usage is TRBJ1-3, with TRBD1 matching over 9 bases. The CDR3 is 15 amino acids. Germline V gives CDR1 MNHEY, CDR2 SMNVEV (reference sequence). V was clipped by 4 bases and J by 2 bases; unmatched bases: 3.

The chain recombines TRBV5-5 with TRBJ1-1, with 8 bases fitting TRBD1. Germline CDR1 reads SGHKS; CDR2 reads YYEKEE (reference sequence). Trimming cost V 3 bases and J 8 bases; bases outside gene matches: 12. The CDR3 length is 15 residues. CDR3 residues: CASSSRTGPRREAFF. The CDR3 DNA reads as TGTGCCAGCAGCTCTAGGACAGGGCCCCGACGAGAAGCTTTCTTT.

In the case of this clone: One end of the junction does not line up with germline, which may come from a read error. The J gene is TRBJ2-7, the V gene TRBV11-2, with D tentatively TRBD1 (5 bases). Germline V gives CDR1 SGHAT, CDR2 FQNNGV. The CDR3 loop spans 11 amino acids. The DNA of the CDR3 is TGTGCCAGCAGCTTAGTAGGGGCCCCTTCTTTC. Residues: CASSLVGAPSF.

The chain combines TRBV4-1 with TRBJ1-1; possible D gene TRBD1, 6 bases. This CDR3 contains 12 residues. V lost 0 bases to trimming and J lost 11 bases, with 10 bases between them. Germline V gene sequence: CDR1 MGHRA, CDR2 YSYEKL. CDR3 DNA sequence: TGCGCCAGCAGCCAAGATCGACAGGCGGCTTTCTTT. It is translated as CASSQDRQAAFF.

The chain couples TRBV19 to TRBJ2-1; 11 bases agree with TRBD2. Per the germline V gene, CDR1 is LNHDA and CDR2 is SQIVND (reference sequence). J was trimmed by 9 bases and V by 4 bases; bases with no gene match: 8. The CDR3 runs to 15 residues. The CDR3 DNA sequence: TGTGCCAGTAGTAAACATAGCGGGGGGGTTGCTGAGCAGTTCTTC. This codes for CASSKHSGGVAEQFF.

The V and J genes are TRBV6-4 and TRBJ2-3; 7 bases line up with TRBD2. Germline V lookup: CDR1 MRHNA, CDR2 SNTAGT. V shed 2 bases and J 8 bases; nucleotides not matched to a gene: 10. The CDR3 extends over 15 amino acids. Written as DNA, the CDR3 is TGTGCCAGCAGTGACACCCCGGCTGGGAGGGGTACGCAGTATTTT. Protein sequence: CASSDTPAGRGTQYF.

This clone was picked up one time. This chain's CDR3 is CSALTQGAFF. Here the CDR3 DNA reads TGCAGTGCTTTGACCCAGGGAGCTTTCTTT. The V and J genes are TRBV20-1 and TRBJ1-1, with a possible D match to TRBD1 (5 bases). Trimming left V 5 bases short and J 10 bases short, with 11 bases between. The V gene's germline CDR1 is DFQATT and CDR2 SNEGSKA (reference sequence). The CDR3 loop spans 10 amino acids.

The rearrangement uses TRBV2 and TRBJ1-3, with 8 bases that match TRBD1. This CDR3 spans 14 amino acids. The J segment lost 3 bases and the V segment lost 6 bases, leaving 4 bases of the junction unmatched. Per the germline V gene, CDR1 is SNHLY and CDR2 is FYNNEI. The CDR3 coding sequence is TGTGCCAGCAGCGACACAGGGGGTGGAAACACCATATATTTT. It is translated as CASSDTGGGNTIYF.

This clone occurred a few times. The V and J genes are TRBV27 and TRBJ2-7; 9 nucleotides match TRBD1. CDR1 and CDR2 from the germline V gene are MNHEY and SMNVEV (reference sequence). V lost 7 bases and J lost 0; bases outside the gene matches: 4. CDR3 length: 14 residues. CDR3 bases: TGTGCCAGCATGGACAGGGGAATCTCCTACGAGCAGTACTTC. It translates to CASMDRGISYEQYF.

The chain combines TRBV18 with TRBJ1-5; D possibly corresponds to TRBD1 (6 bases). The CDR3 runs 17 residues. Between the trimmed V and J ends, which lost 2 bases and 2 bases, there was a span of 16 bases. Germline V gene data show CDR1 as KGHSH and CDR2 as LQKENI. Written as DNA, the CDR3 is TGTGCCAGCTCACCAAATTATCCCCGGACAGGCAATCAGCCCCAGCATTTT. Its translation: CASSPNYPRTGNQPQHF.

On this clone itself: At one end the junction does not follow the germline gene, possibly because of a read error. The DNA for the CDR3 is TGTGCCAGCAGTTACTCGTACGGAGCGGGGCACAATGGGCAGTTCTTC. Protein sequence: CASSYSYGAGHNGQFF. The chain is built from TRBV6-5 and TRBJ2-1; 7 bases map to TRBD2. This CDR3 is 16 amino acids long. Germline V gives CDR1 MNHEY, CDR2 SVGAGI.

V and J are TRBV29-1 and TRBJ1-2; possibly TRBD1 for D (5 bases). Germline CDR1 SQVTM, CDR2 ANQGSEA. The CDR3 contains 14 residues. Trimming left V 2 bases short and J 2 bases short, with 12 bases between. CDR3 bases: TGCAGCGTTGAACAGAAGGGGAGGAACTATGGCTACACCTTC. This sequence encodes CSVEQKGRNYGYTF.

The V and J genes are TRBV24-1 and TRBJ2-1, with 10 bases identical to TRBD1. V trimming: 3 bases; J trimming: 7 bases; junction bases outside the gene matches: 11. The germline V gene has CDR1 KGHDR and CDR2 SFDVKD. CDR3 length: 17 amino acids. The CDR3 loop reads CATSDPTTGGMFNEQFF. The DNA for the CDR3 is TGTGCCACCAGTGATCCGACGACAGGGGGCATGTTTAATGAGCAGTTCTTC.

The chain carries TRBV29-1 and TRBJ1-2; the D gene is possibly TRBD1 (5 bases). Trimming took off 0 bases at V and 4 bases at J, with 12 bases between the two ends. The CDR3 is 14 amino acids. Germline V CDR1 and CDR2: SQVTM, ANQGSEA. CDR3 protein: CSVEDGGEGYGYTF. The CDR3 nucleotides read TGCAGCGTTGAAGATGGAGGGGAGGGCTATGGCTACACCTTC.

V is TRBV24-1 and J is TRBJ2-1, with a possible D match to TRBD2 (5 bases). The CDR3 runs 13 residues. CDR1 and CDR2 (germline): KGHDR, SFDVKD. V was cut by 4 bases and J by 7 bases, with 10 bases left in between. As DNA, the CDR3 is TGTGCCACCAGTGAGACCCGGACTAATGAGCAGTTCTTC. It codes for CATSETRTNEQFF.

V is TRBV5-1 and J is TRBJ2-7; TRBD2 is a possible D gene (5 bases). The CDR3 extends over 15 amino acids. Trimming took 0 bases from V and 4 from J, leaving 14 bases between them. Germline lookup yields CDR1 SGHRS and CDR2 YFSETQ. The CDR3 DNA reads as TGCGCCAGCAGCTTGGGAGGAGACGGGGTATACGAGCAGTACTTC. Protein product: CASSLGGDGVYEQYF.

V gene TRBV19 combines with J gene TRBJ2-7, with 8 bases fitting TRBD2. The J segment lost 3 bases and the V segment lost 7 bases, leaving 8 bases of the junction unmatched. Looked up from germline, CDR1 is LNHDA and CDR2 is SQIVND (reference sequence). The CDR3 has 14 amino acids. CDR3 sequence (DNA): TGTGCCAGTACCCCAGCGGGGGCCGTCTACGAGCAGTACTTC. This gives the protein CASTPAGAVYEQYF.

V is TRBV5-1 and J is TRBJ2-3; 9 bases map to TRBD2. Trimming took 4 bases from V and 0 from J; bases not matched to a gene: 15. CDR1 SGHRS and CDR2 YFSETQ come from the germline V gene. CDR3 length equals 19 residues. CDR3 in DNA: TGCGCCAGCAGCCCCCAAGGAAGGGTAGCGGGGGTTAGCACAGATACGCAGTATTTT. Translated: CASSPQGRVAGVSTDTQYF. Based on the CDR3 plus reference TRBV5-1 and TRBJ2-3, the full variable domain is KAGVTQTPRYLIKTRGQQVTLSCSPISGHRSVSWYQQTPGQGLQFLFEYFSETQRNKGNFPGRFSGRQFSNSRSEMNVSTLELGDSALYLCASSPQGRVAGVSTDTQYFGPGTRLTVL.

The V call is TRBV3-1 (or the pseudogene TRBV3-2), the J call TRBJ1-6; 8 positions match TRBD1. Germline CDR1 is LGHDT and CDR2 is YNNKEL (reference sequence). The J segment lost 9 bases and the V segment lost 1 base, leaving 5 bases of the junction unmatched. The CDR3 extends over 15 amino acids. This CDR3 reads CASSQGQGNSSPLHF. The CDR3 DNA reads as TGTGCCAGCAGCCAAGGACAGGGGAACAGTTCACCCCTCCACTTT.

CDR3 region: CATQRGTGKNIQYF. The CDR3 DNA reads as TGTGCCACCCAAAGAGGGACTGGCAAAAACATTCAGTACTTC. V gene TRBV2 combines with J gene TRBJ2-4; D might be TRBD2 (6 bases). The CDR3 consists of 14 residues. V was trimmed by 10 bases and J by 3 bases, leaving 16 bases between them. CDR1 is SNHLY, CDR2 FYNNEI, per germline.

V and J are TRBV6-5 and TRBJ1-2; D may be TRBD1 (6 bases). The germline V and J ends were trimmed by 1 base and 5 bases, with 17 bases remaining between them. The V gene's germline CDR1 is MNHEY and CDR2 SVGAGI. This CDR3 is 16 amino acids long. CDR3: CASSYYAGVGIYGYTF. CDR3 bases: TGTGCCAGCAGTTACTATGCAGGGGTTGGTATATATGGCTACACCTTC.

A single count supports this clone. V and J are TRBV5-6 and TRBJ2-7; TRBD1 is a possible D gene (6 bases). The CDR3 loop spans 13 amino acids. Trimming took 7 bases from V and 3 from J, leaving 14 bases between them. CDR1 is SGHDT, CDR2 YYEEEE, per germline. The CDR3 loop is CASASPGDYEQYF. The CDR3 DNA follows: TGTGCCAGCGCGTCCCCAGGGGACTACGAGCAGTACTTC.

V gene TRBV29-1 combines with J gene TRBJ2-7; the D gene is possibly TRBD1 (7 bases). V was cut by 6 bases and J by 0 bases, with 15 bases left in between. The CDR3 consists of 14 residues. Germline V CDR1 and CDR2: SQVTM, ANQGSEA. CDR3 in amino acids: CSVRGVESSYEQYF. The CDR3 nucleotides are TGCAGCGTCAGGGGGGTAGAATCCTCCTACGAGCAGTACTTC.

The chain is built from TRBV4-1 and TRBJ1-1; D remains ambiguous. Trimming shortened V by 1 base and J by 4 bases, and 7 bases separated the two germline ends. The germline V gene encodes CDR1 MGHRA and CDR2 YSYEKL. This CDR3 has 13 amino acids. CDR3 loop: CASSQGYSTEAFF. CDR3 DNA sequence: TGCGCCAGCAGCCAAGGCTACAGCACTGAAGCTTTCTTT.

J is TRBJ2-1 and V is TRBV10-1; no firm D call. CDR1 WNHNN and CDR2 SYGVQD come from the germline V gene (reference sequence). CDR3 size: 14 residues. V dropped 2 bases and J dropped 7 bases, with 12 bases sitting between them. CDR3 DNA sequence: TGCGCCAGCAGTGAGGTTAGTCCCCCAAATGAGCAGTTCTTC. This translates into CASSEVSPPNEQFF.

The chain employs TRBV5-6 and TRBJ2-3; TRBD1 agrees at 7 bases. The junction had 16 bases not matched to a gene; V was cut back by 2 bases and J by 7 bases. Germline-derived CDR1 and CDR2 are SGHDT and YYEEEE. The CDR3 runs 17 residues. The CDR3 bases are TGTGCCAGCAGCTTAGACCCGATCCCGACAGGGCCAAATACGCAGTATTTT. Translated, it gives CASSLDPIPTGPNTQYF. The full variable domain, with the rest looked up from reference TRBV5-6 and TRBJ2-3, is DAGVTQSPTHLIKTRGQQVTLRCSPKSGHDTVSWYQQALGQGPQFIFQYYEEEERQRGNFPDRFSGHQFPNYSSELNVNALLLGDSALYLCASSLDPIPTGPNTQYFGPGTRLTVL.

The chain carries TRBV20-1 and TRBJ1-6; D gene ambiguous. CDR3 size: 11 residues. CDR1 is DFQATT and CDR2 is SNEGSKA in the germline V gene (reference sequence). Between the trimmed V and J ends, which lost 8 bases and 6 bases, there was a span of 8 bases. This CDR3 is CSSGLNSPLHF. The CDR3 bases are TGCAGTTCGGGTCTTAATTCACCCCTCCACTTT.

The rearrangement joins TRBV19 to TRBJ2-7, with D perhaps matching TRBD1 (6 bases). Germline assignment: CDR1 LNHDA and CDR2 SQIVND (reference sequence). CDR3 length equals 14 residues. V was pared by 4 bases and J by 0 bases, with 10 bases between. In DNA form, the CDR3 reads TGTGCCAGTAGTACCCGGGACACCTCCTACGAGCAGTACTTC. It is translated as CASSTRDTSYEQYF.

V is TRBV6-6 and J is TRBJ1-2; D might be TRBD1 (6 bases). The CDR3 runs to 13 residues. Germline V gives CDR1 MNHNY, CDR2 SVGAGI (reference sequence). Trimming left V 2 bases short and J 6 bases short, with 10 bases between. The CDR3 loop reads CASSYGTSDGYTF. In DNA form, the CDR3 reads TGTGCCAGCAGTTACGGGACATCAGATGGCTACACCTTC.

This chain joins TRBV14 and TRBJ1-6; TRBD1 is a possible D gene (5 bases). The CDR3 extends over 14 amino acids. Germline V lookup: CDR1 SGHDN, CDR2 FVKESK. V lost 1 base, J lost 7 bases, and 8 bases lay in between. The CDR3 region is CASSQVGGNSPLHF. The CDR3 DNA reads as TGTGCCAGCAGCCAAGTGGGGGGGAATTCACCCCTCCACTTT. The full variable domain, with the rest looked up from reference TRBV14 and TRBJ1-6, is EAGVTQFPSHSVIEKGQTVTLRCDPISGHDNLYWYRRVMGKEIKFLLHFVKESKQDESGMPNNRFLAERTGGTYSTLKVQPAELEDSGVYFCASSQVGGNSPLHFGNGTRLTVT.